These 21 T cell receptor beta chains originate from one sample sequenced in a study of CD8 T cells in Susac syndrome. RNA in amounts of roughly 0.5 to 1 ug was reverse transcribed with random hexamers. TCRdb reprocessed the immunoSEQ multiplex PCR reads via MiXCR and lists one record per CDR3 protein. The repertoire has about 190,000 distinct CDR3 sequences, 90% to 96% of them found once; the top ten carry roughly 0.093%. The sample was CD4+ T cells from PBMCs. These receptors were collected from a human donor with Susac syndrome.

V usage is TRBV6-6 and J usage is TRBJ2-5; no clear D gene. CDR3 size: 13 residues. From germline, CDR1 is MNHNY and CDR2 SVGAGI (reference sequence). Between the trimmed V and J ends, which lost 2 bases and 2 bases, there was a span of 6 bases. The CDR3 sequence is CASSYALQETQYF. CDR3 DNA: TGTGCCAGCAGTTACGCGCTACAAGAGACCCAGTACTTC.

This chain uses TRBV27 with TRBJ2-5, with 14 bases lining up with TRBD2. Trimming took 5 bases from V and 3 from J; bases not matched to a gene: 11. Germline CDR1 reads MNHEY; CDR2 reads SMNVEV (reference sequence). CDR3 length: 18 residues. The CDR3 is CASSAKPRTSGGKETQYF. In DNA form, the CDR3 reads TGTGCCAGCAGTGCCAAGCCCCGGACTAGCGGGGGGAAAGAGACCCAGTACTTC.

The rearrangement joins TRBV11-2 to TRBJ2-1; maybe TRBD2 (6 bases). CDR1 SGHAT and CDR2 FQNNGV come from the germline V gene. The length of the CDR3 is 11 residues. The V gene lost 2 bases and the J gene lost 12 bases, with 8 bases spanning the gap. The CDR3 sequence is CASSLYGGQFF. The CDR3 bases are TGTGCCAGCAGCTTATACGGGGGGCAGTTCTTC.

The chain couples TRBV15 to TRBJ2-1, with 8 bases identical to TRBD1. Germline CDR1 and CDR2: LNHNV and YYDKDF (reference sequence). The V gene end was trimmed by 8 bases and the J gene end by 4 bases; junction bases not matched to a gene: 4. The length of the CDR3 is 13 residues. Here the CDR3 DNA reads TGTGCCACCCGCCGACAGGGGTACAATGAGCAGTTCTTC. Translation gives CATRRQGYNEQFF. Full variable domain (outside the CDR3, taken from reference TRBV15 and TRBJ2-1): DAMVIQNPRYQVTQFGKPVTLSCSQTLNHNVMYWYQQKSSQAPKLLFHYYDKDFNNEADTPDNFQSRRPNTSFCFLDIRSPGLGDTAMYLCATRRQGYNEQFFGPGTRLTVL.

The sample holds one count of this clonotype. The chain combines TRBV20-1 with TRBJ2-3, with D possibly TRBD2 on 5 matching bases. The germline V and J ends were trimmed by 3 bases and 4 bases, with 11 bases remaining between them. This CDR3 is built from 13 residues. Germline V gives CDR1 DFQATT, CDR2 SNEGSKA (reference sequence). CDR3 bases: TGCAGTGCTAGCGGGGTTGTCCCAGATACGCAGTATTTT. It encodes CSASGVVPDTQYF.

The chain joins TRBV9 to TRBJ1-1; D ambiguous. Germline lookup yields CDR1 SGDLS and CDR2 YYNGEE. The CDR3 runs 14 residues. Trimming removed 2 bases at V and 1 base at J, with 9 bases between. CDR3 in amino acids: CASSVGSRNTEAFF. CDR3 DNA sequence: TGTGCCAGCAGCGTCGGGAGCCGGAACACTGAAGCTTTCTTT.

This chain uses TRBV12-3 or TRBV12-4 with TRBJ1-5; possibly TRBD1 for D (6 bases). Trimming cost V 3 bases and J 5 bases, with 14 bases left between them. The CDR3 loop spans 15 amino acids. This chain's CDR3 is CASSFSRGAHQPQHF. CDR3 nucleotide sequence: TGTGCCAGCAGTTTTTCTCGGGGGGCCCATCAGCCCCAGCATTTT.

This chain's CDR3 is CASSLAGYTGELFF. DNA for the CDR3: TGTGCCAGCAGCTTAGCAGGATACACCGGGGAGCTGTTTTTT. The chain joins TRBV7-3 to TRBJ2-2; D remains unclear. The ends were cut back, 2 bases at V and 3 bases at J, with 7 bases in the middle. The CDR3 is 14 amino acids. Germline CDR1 is SGHTA and CDR2 is FQGTGA.

The V and J genes are TRBV14 and TRBJ1-5; D remains unclear. The V end was cut by 1 base, the J end by 5 bases, with 6 bases between. Germline V gives CDR1 SGHDN, CDR2 FVKESK. The CDR3 consists of 13 residues. CDR3 sequence (DNA): TGTGCCAGCAGCCAAGGACGGTATCAGCCCCAGCATTTT. It encodes CASSQGRYQPQHF.

The chain employs TRBV29-1 and TRBJ1-1; D gene ambiguous. From germline, CDR1 is SQVTM and CDR2 ANQGSEA. The CDR3 has 12 residues. V lost 4 bases and J lost 6, with 12 bases in between. CDR3 bases: TGCAGCGTTGGGTACAGTAGCGCTGAAGCTTTCTTT. This gives the protein CSVGYSSAEAFF.

V is TRBV20-1 and J is TRBJ1-6; D gene uncertain. This CDR3 region has 12 residues. V lost 4 bases, J lost 10 bases, and 11 bases lay in between. The germline V gene encodes CDR1 DFQATT and CDR2 SNEGSKA (reference sequence). The CDR3 nucleotides are TGCAGTGCTATTCAGACGGGGTCACCCCTCCACTTT. Its translation: CSAIQTGSPLHF.

This rearrangement joins TRBV12-3 or TRBV12-4 to TRBJ2-4; D is possibly TRBD2 (6 bases). With 4 bases removed from V and 7 bases from J, the gap between germline ends came to 8 bases. The CDR3 spans 12 residues. The CDR3 protein is CASSSRGNIQYF. DNA of the CDR3: TGTGCCAGCAGTTCTCGGGGGAACATTCAGTACTTC.

The rearrangement joins TRBV12-3 or TRBV12-4 to TRBJ1-5; possibly TRBD1 for D (5 bases). The V end was cut by 3 bases, the J end by 4 bases, with 10 bases between. This CDR3 contains 14 residues. CDR3 amino acids: CASSFRRENQPQHF. The DNA for the CDR3 is TGTGCCAGCAGTTTCCGCAGGGAGAATCAGCCCCAGCATTTT.

This clonotype was seen a single time. The genes are TRBV5-4 and TRBJ2-2, with TRBD1 matching 8 bases. Germline values: CDR1 SGHNT, CDR2 YYREEE (reference sequence). V was clipped by 4 bases and J by 6 bases; unmatched bases: 8. The CDR3 extends over 15 amino acids. CDR3 coding DNA: TGTGCCAGCAGCCCCGGGACAGGCCCAGCCGGGGAGCTGTTTTTT. Protein product: CASSPGTGPAGELFF.

The chain employs TRBV7-9 and TRBJ1-2; D is uncertain. V shed 4 bases and J shed 2 bases, with 11 bases lying between them. The length of the CDR3 is 14 residues. The germline V gene encodes CDR1 SEHNR and CDR2 FQNEAQ (reference sequence). The CDR3 protein is CASSSLRANYGYTF. The CDR3 DNA reads TGTGCCAGCAGCTCCCTACGGGCAAACTATGGCTACACCTTC.

The rearrangement links TRBV10-3 to TRBJ1-1, with 10 nucleotides matching TRBD1. V was pared by 7 bases and J by 1 base, with 9 bases of the junction left unmatched. This CDR3 is built from 16 residues. Germline V gene lookup returns CDR1 ENHRY and CDR2 SYGVKD. Written as DNA, the CDR3 is TGTGCCATCAAGAGACCGGGACAGGGGACGAACACTGAAGCTTTCTTT. Its protein is CAIKRPGQGTNTEAFF.

The chain carries TRBV29-1 and TRBJ2-7; 7 bases fit TRBD1. This CDR3 has 12 residues. J lost 2 bases, V lost 5 bases, and 3 bases had no gene match. Germline values: CDR1 SQVTM, CDR2 ANQGSEA. CDR3 residues: CSVSGTAYEQYF. DNA for the CDR3: TGCAGCGTTTCCGGGACAGCCTACGAGCAGTACTTC.

This clonotype was observed once. The chain links TRBV6-2 or TRBV6-3 to TRBJ1-5, with D tentatively TRBD1 (6 bases). Trimming left V 2 bases short and J 9 bases short, with 14 bases between. Germline V CDR1 and CDR2: MNHEY, SVGEGT. This CDR3 has 14 residues. CDR3 loop: CASSYSGGARPQHF. For the CDR3, the DNA is TGTGCCAGCAGTTACAGCGGGGGGGCGCGGCCCCAGCATTTT.

The chain uses TRBV27 and TRBJ2-5; 8 bases align to TRBD2. Trimming took 4 bases from V and 4 from J; bases not matched to a gene: 5. The length of the CDR3 is 14 residues. Looked up from germline, CDR1 is MNHEY and CDR2 is SMNVEV (reference sequence). The CDR3 DNA is TGTGCCAGCAGTTGGGGGACTAGTTCAGAGACCCAGTACTTC. It specifies CASSWGTSSETQYF.

The chain links TRBV4-2 to TRBJ1-5; tentative D call: TRBD1 (5 bases). Germline CDR1 is LGHNA and CDR2 is YNFKEQ. The CDR3 covers 16 residues. The V end was cut by 0 bases, the J end by 2 bases, with 11 bases between. The CDR3 loop reads CASSQDGQGGNQPQHF. The CDR3 DNA reads TGTGCCAGCAGCCAAGATGGTCAGGGAGGCAATCAGCCCCAGCATTTT.

The gene calls are TRBV27 and TRBJ1-6, with D possibly TRBD1 on 5 matching bases. V gave up 4 bases and J gave up 5 bases, with 15 bases separating them. Per germline, CDR1 MNHEY and CDR2 SMNVEV (reference sequence). The CDR3 is made up of 16 amino acids. DNA of the CDR3: TGTGCCAGCAGTTGGTCCTGGGGACTAGATAATTCACCCCTCCACTTT. Its translation is CASSWSWGLDNSPLHF.